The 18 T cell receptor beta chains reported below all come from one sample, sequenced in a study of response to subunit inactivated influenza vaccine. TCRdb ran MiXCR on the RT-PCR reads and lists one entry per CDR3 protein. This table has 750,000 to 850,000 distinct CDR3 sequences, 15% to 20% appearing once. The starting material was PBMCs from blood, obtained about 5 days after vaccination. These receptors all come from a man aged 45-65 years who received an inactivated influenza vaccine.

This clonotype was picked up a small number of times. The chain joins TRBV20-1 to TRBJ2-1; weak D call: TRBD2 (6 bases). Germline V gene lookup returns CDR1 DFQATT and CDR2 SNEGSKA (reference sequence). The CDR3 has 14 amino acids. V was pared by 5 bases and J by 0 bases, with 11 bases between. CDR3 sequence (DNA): TGCAGTGCTCCTCCCGGGGGCTCCTACAATGAGCAGTTCTTC. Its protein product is CSAPPGGSYNEQFF.

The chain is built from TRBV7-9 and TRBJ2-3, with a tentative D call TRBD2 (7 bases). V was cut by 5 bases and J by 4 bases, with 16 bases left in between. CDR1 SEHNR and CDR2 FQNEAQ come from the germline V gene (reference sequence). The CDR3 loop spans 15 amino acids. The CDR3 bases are TGTGCCAGCAGCCCACGGGGGGAGGGGGCAGATACGCAGTATTTT. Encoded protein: CASSPRGEGADTQYF.

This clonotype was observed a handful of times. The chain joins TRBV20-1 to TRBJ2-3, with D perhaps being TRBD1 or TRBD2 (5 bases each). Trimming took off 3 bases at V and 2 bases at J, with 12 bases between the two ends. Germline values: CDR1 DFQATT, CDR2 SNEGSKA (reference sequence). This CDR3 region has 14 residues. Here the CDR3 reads CSARGESPTDTQYF. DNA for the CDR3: TGCAGTGCTAGGGGGGAGAGCCCCACAGATACGCAGTATTTT.

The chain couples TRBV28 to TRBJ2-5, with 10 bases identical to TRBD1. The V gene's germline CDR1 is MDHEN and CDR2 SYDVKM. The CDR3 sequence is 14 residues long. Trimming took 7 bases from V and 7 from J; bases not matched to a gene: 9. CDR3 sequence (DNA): TGTGCCAGCACCATGACAGGGGGCATCAGGACCCAGTACTTC. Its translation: CASTMTGGIRTQYF.

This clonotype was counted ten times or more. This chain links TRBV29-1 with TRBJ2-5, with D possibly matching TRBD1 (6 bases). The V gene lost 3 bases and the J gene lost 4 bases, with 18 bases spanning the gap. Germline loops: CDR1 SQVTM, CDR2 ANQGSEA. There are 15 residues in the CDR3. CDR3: CSVDRWQGKGETQYF. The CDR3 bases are TGCAGCGTTGACAGGTGGCAGGGGAAAGGAGAGACCCAGTACTTC.

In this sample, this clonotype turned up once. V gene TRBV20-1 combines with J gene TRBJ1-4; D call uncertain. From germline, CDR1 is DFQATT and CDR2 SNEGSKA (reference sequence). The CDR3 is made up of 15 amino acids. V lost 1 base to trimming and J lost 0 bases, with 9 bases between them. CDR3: CSARVVPSTNEKLFF. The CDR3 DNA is TGCAGTGCTAGAGTAGTTCCCTCAACTAATGAAAAACTGTTTTTT.

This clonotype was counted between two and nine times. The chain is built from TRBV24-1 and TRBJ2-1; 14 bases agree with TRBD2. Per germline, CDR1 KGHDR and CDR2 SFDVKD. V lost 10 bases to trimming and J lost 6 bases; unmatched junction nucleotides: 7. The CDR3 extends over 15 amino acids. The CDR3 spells CATSLGTSGGNEQFF. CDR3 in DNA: TGTGCCACTAGTCTCGGGACTAGCGGGGGCAATGAGCAGTTCTTC.

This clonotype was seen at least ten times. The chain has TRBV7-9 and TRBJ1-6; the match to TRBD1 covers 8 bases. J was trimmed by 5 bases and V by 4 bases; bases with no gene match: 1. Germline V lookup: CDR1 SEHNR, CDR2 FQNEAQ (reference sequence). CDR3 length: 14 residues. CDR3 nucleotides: TGTGCCAGCAGCTCGGGACAGGATAATTCACCCCTCCACTTT. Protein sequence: CASSSGQDNSPLHF. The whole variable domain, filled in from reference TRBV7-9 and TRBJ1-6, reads DTGVSQNPRHKITKRGQNVTFRCDPISEHNRLYWYRQTLGQGPEFLTYFQNEAQLEKSRLLSDRFSAERPKGSFSTLEIQRTEQGDSAMYLCASSSGQDNSPLHFGNGTRLTVT.

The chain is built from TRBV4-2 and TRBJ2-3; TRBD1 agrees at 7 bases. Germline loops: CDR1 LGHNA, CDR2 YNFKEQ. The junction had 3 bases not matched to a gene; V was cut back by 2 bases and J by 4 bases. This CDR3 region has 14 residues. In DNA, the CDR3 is TGTGCCAGCAGCCAACGGGACAGTTCAGATACGCAGTATTTT. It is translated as CASSQRDSSDTQYF.

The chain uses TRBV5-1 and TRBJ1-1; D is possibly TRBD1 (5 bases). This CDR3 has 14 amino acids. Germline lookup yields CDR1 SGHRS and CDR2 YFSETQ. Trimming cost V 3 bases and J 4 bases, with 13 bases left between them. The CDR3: CASSYGIGVTEAFF. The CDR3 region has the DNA TGCGCCAGCAGCTATGGCATAGGGGTCACTGAAGCTTTCTTT.

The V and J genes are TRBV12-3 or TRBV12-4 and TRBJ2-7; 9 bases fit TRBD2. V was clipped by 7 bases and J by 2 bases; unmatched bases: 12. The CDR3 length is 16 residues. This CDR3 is CASTNSLTSGAYEQYF. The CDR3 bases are TGTGCCAGCACTAACTCTTTGACTAGCGGCGCCTACGAGCAGTACTTC.

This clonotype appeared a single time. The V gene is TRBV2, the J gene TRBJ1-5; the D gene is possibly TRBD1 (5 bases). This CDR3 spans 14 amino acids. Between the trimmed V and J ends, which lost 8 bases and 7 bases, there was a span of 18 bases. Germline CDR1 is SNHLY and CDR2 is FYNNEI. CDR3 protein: CASSVMGVKQPQHF. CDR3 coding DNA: TGTGCCAGCTCCGTTATGGGGGTAAAACAGCCCCAGCATTTT.

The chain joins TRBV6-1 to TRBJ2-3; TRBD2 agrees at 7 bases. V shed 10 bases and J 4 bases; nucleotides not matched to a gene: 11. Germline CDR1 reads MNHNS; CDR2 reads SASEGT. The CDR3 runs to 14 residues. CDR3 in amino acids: CATKKGGGPDTQYF. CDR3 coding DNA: TGTGCCACCAAGAAAGGCGGGGGACCAGATACGCAGTATTTT.

The CDR3 bases are TGCAGTGCTGGCCCGGGGGCCGTTCAGCCCCAGCATTTT. Protein: CSAGPGAVQPQHF. The chain couples TRBV20-1 to TRBJ1-5, with TRBD1 as a possible D gene (6 bases). Per the germline V gene, CDR1 is DFQATT and CDR2 is SNEGSKA (reference sequence). Trimming pared 5 bases from V and 6 bases from J, leaving 14 bases between. The CDR3 runs 13 residues.

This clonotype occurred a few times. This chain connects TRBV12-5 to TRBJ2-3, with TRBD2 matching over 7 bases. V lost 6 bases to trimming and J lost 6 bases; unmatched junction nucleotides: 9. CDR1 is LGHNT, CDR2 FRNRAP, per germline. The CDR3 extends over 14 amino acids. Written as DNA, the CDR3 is TGTGCTAGTGGCCTGACTGGGGAGGGGGATACGCAGTATTTT. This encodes CASGLTGEGDTQYF.

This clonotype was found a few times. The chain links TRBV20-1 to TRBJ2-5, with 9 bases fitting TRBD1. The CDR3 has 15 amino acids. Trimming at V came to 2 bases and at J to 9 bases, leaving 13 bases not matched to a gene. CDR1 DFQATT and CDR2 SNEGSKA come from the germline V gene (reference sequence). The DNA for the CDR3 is TGCAGTGCTAGAACTAATATTGACAGGGGGGTGGCCCAGTACTTC. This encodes CSARTNIDRGVAQYF.

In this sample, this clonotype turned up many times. CDR3 sequence (DNA): TGTGCCAGCAGCATCGGGACTAGCGGGAGAAAAGAGACCCAGTACTTC. The encoded protein is CASSIGTSGRKETQYF. The chain joins TRBV7-8 to TRBJ2-5; 14 positions agree with TRBD2. From germline, CDR1 is SGHVS and CDR2 FQNEAQ. This CDR3 has 16 residues. The J segment lost 3 bases and the V segment lost 5 bases, leaving 5 bases of the junction unmatched. Variable domain in full (rest from reference TRBV7-8 and TRBJ2-5): GAGVSQSPRYKVAKRGQDVALRCDPISGHVSLFWYQQALGQGPEFLTYFQNEAQLDKSGLPSDRFFAERPEGSVSTLKIQRTQQEDSAVYLCASSIGTSGRKETQYFGPGTRLLVL.

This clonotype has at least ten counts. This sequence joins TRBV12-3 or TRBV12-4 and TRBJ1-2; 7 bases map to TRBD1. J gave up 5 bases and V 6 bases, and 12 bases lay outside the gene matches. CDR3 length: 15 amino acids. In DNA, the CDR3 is TGTGCCAGCAGCTATAGACAGGGTAACTTTTATGGCTACACCTTC. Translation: CASSYRQGNFYGYTF.